Included here is one T cell receptor beta chain sequence, with context. Its antigen is as yet unknown. This specimen belongs to a study of cytomegalovirus exposure and HLA in healthy donors. Study details: In an early release, HLA-typed donors contributed some 80 million unique TCR sequences. Study-level results: Roughly uniform depth of sequencing across donors was assumed in presence/absence analyses.

Vbeta (60) and Jbeta (13) primers were used in the PCR. TCRdb's table, derived via immunoSEQ multiplex PCR, lists solely in-frame clones and lacks some. Of 100,000 to 150,000 clones in the sample, less than 85% were seen once. V lost 1 base and J 5 bases, leaving 17 bases between the germline ends. Germline CDR1 reads SGHTA; CDR2 reads FQGNSA. The CDR3 length is 16 residues. The sequenced sample was PBMCs. The chain has TRBV7-2 and TRBJ1-1, with D perhaps TRBD1 (6 bases). The sequence derives from a woman aged 40 to 49 in good health and CMV-seropositive. The CDR3 DNA follows: TGTGCCAGCAGCTTAGGGGGGGGCAGGGCGACAACTGAAGCTTTCTTT. Protein sequence: CASSLGGGRATTEAFF.